A single sample gave rise to the 28 T cell receptor beta chains below, sequenced in a study of response to subunit inactivated influenza vaccine. TCRdb recomputed calls from the RT-PCR reads with MiXCR, one row per CDR3 protein. The sample contains 650,000 to 700,000 distinct CDR3 sequences, 15% to 19% of which appear only once. Material: PBMCs from blood, obtained 11 to 12 days after vaccination. These receptors all come from a man aged 45-65 years who received an inactivated influenza vaccine.

V and J are TRBV12-3 or TRBV12-4 and TRBJ1-2; TRBD1 matches 7 bases. The V segment lost 5 bases and the J segment 0 bases; nucleotides outside the gene matches: 9. The CDR3 consists of 16 residues. Here the CDR3 reads CASSPSGTEANYGYTF. CDR3 nucleotide sequence: TGTGCCAGCAGTCCCTCCGGGACAGAAGCTAACTATGGCTACACCTTC.

This clonotype was observed a handful of times. The chain links TRBV6-1 to TRBJ1-6; D may be TRBD1 (6 bases). CDR3 size: 17 residues. Trimming took 0 bases from V and 7 from J, leaving 16 bases between them. Germline assignment: CDR1 MNHNS and CDR2 SASEGT. CDR3 protein: CASSEAMRGAENSPLHF. The CDR3, as DNA: TGTGCCAGCAGTGAAGCGATGAGGGGGGCTGAGAATTCACCCCTCCACTTT.

This clonotype was detected only a few times. V is TRBV12-3 or TRBV12-4 and J is TRBJ2-5, with a tentative D call TRBD1 (5 bases). CDR3 length equals 17 residues. Deletions cut 2 bases from V and 5 bases from J, with 21 bases between. CDR3 in amino acids: CASSLLNGQGKAETQYF. DNA of the CDR3: TGTGCCAGCAGTTTATTAAATGGTCAGGGTAAGGCGGAGACCCAGTACTTC.

This clonotype was counted a few times. The rearrangement links TRBV12-3 or TRBV12-4 to TRBJ2-7, with 14 bases that match TRBD2. J gave up 5 bases and V 6 bases, and 6 bases lay outside the gene matches. The CDR3 loop spans 15 amino acids. CDR3 in amino acids: CASSRKGLAGDEQYF. CDR3 coding DNA: TGTGCCAGCAGCCGAAAGGGACTAGCGGGGGACGAGCAGTACTTC.

This clonotype was observed a few times. The chain has TRBV16 and TRBJ2-3; 8 nucleotides align to TRBD1. In germline, CDR1 is KGHSY, CDR2 FQNENV. The CDR3 has 16 residues. The junction had 3 bases not matched to a gene; V was cut back by 1 base and J by 0 bases. The CDR3 here is CASSQFQGASTDTQYF. CDR3 bases: TGTGCCAGCAGCCAATTCCAGGGGGCTAGCACAGATACGCAGTATTTT.

V usage is TRBV9 and J usage is TRBJ2-2, with TRBD2 identical over 8 bases. This CDR3 has 14 amino acids. After removal of 10 bases from V and 6 bases from J, the junction contained 11 bases not matched to a gene. In germline, CDR1 is SGDLS, CDR2 YYNGEE. CDR3 DNA: TGTGCCTCTTCCCCCGGGGGGGATGCCGGGGAGCTGTTTTTT. Its protein is CASSPGGDAGELFF.

This clonotype was detected only a few times. This chain links TRBV20-1 with TRBJ1-2; a possible D gene is TRBD1 (5 bases). Looked up from germline, CDR1 is DFQATT and CDR2 is SNEGSKA (reference sequence). The CDR3 has 13 residues. V shed 5 bases and J shed 3 bases, with 13 bases lying between them. The CDR3 loop is CSADRGVDYGYTF. As DNA, the CDR3 is TGCAGTGCTGACAGAGGGGTTGACTATGGCTACACCTTC.

The sample holds many counts of this clonotype. The chain has TRBV5-1 and TRBJ2-1, with no clear D. From germline, CDR1 is SGHRS and CDR2 YFSETQ. The CDR3 extends over 13 amino acids. The V and J ends lost 1 base and 3 bases respectively, with 5 bases between them. CDR3: CASSLNLYNEQFF. CDR3 nucleotides: TGCGCCAGCAGCTTGAATCTCTACAATGAGCAGTTCTTC.

This clonotype appeared many times. At one end, the junction sequence differs from germline, possibly due to a read error. The V gene is TRBV7-9, the J gene TRBJ1-1; no clear D gene. CDR3 size: 12 residues. Germline V gives CDR1 SEHNR, CDR2 FQNEAQ (reference sequence). The DNA of the CDR3 is TGTGCCAGCAACTTAATGAACACTGAAGCTTTCTTT. It yields the protein CASNLMNTEAFF.

This clonotype came up a few times. The J gene is TRBJ1-5, the V gene TRBV20-1; possible D gene TRBD1, 6 bases. Deletions cut 1 base from V and 4 bases from J, with 11 bases between. Germline lookup yields CDR1 DFQATT and CDR2 SNEGSKA (reference sequence). This CDR3 region has 14 residues. The CDR3 nucleotides read TGCAGTGCTAGAGTCTACAGGGCGAATCAGCCCCAGCATTTT. This sequence encodes CSARVYRANQPQHF.

The sample holds a few counts of this clonotype. The gene calls are TRBV24-1 and TRBJ2-1, with 7 bases that match TRBD2. The CDR3 has 17 residues. The germline gives CDR1 KGHDR, CDR2 SFDVKD. V dropped 9 bases and J dropped 2; count of bases not matched to a gene: 15. CDR3 protein: CATGGGRAGAPYNEQFF. The CDR3 DNA is TGTGCCACCGGGGGGGGACGGGCGGGAGCCCCCTACAATGAGCAGTTCTTC.

The chain joins TRBV6-1 to TRBJ2-2; D remains unclear. Looked up from germline, CDR1 is MNHNS and CDR2 is SASEGT. The CDR3 is made up of 13 amino acids. The V end was cut by 8 bases, the J end by 2 bases, with 9 bases between. CDR3 residues: CASPAFNTGELFF. The CDR3 DNA follows: TGTGCCAGCCCCGCATTTAACACCGGGGAGCTGTTTTTT.

The chain has TRBV11-1 and TRBJ1-2; 11 bases fit TRBD1. This CDR3 has 15 residues. The junction had 5 bases not matched to a gene; V was cut back by 7 bases and J by 1 base. Germline V gives CDR1 SGHAT, CDR2 FQDESV (reference sequence). The CDR3 bases are TGTGCCAGCACCTCCGGGACAGGGGGTAACTATGGCTACACCTTC. This sequence encodes CASTSGTGGNYGYTF.

This clonotype was found a few times. The chain uses TRBV6-2 or TRBV6-3 and TRBJ2-3; tentatively, D is TRBD1 (5 bases). The germline V gene encodes CDR1 MNHEY and CDR2 SVGEGT. V lost 3 bases, J lost 2 bases, and 9 bases lay in between. The CDR3 is made up of 14 amino acids. DNA of the CDR3: TGTGCCAGCAGTTATGGGGCTTTCACAGATACGCAGTATTTT. Translation: CASSYGAFTDTQYF.

The J gene is TRBJ2-5, the V gene TRBV6-1, with D possibly being TRBD2 (6 bases). There are 16 residues in the CDR3. Germline V gives CDR1 MNHNS, CDR2 SASEGT. Trimming removed 6 bases from V and 5 bases from J, with 22 bases in between. The CDR3 loop reads CASSPVDGRRRETQYF. In nucleotides, the CDR3 is TGTGCCAGCAGCCCAGTCGATGGGAGGCGCCGGGAGACCCAGTACTTC.

The chain joins TRBV27 to TRBJ1-1, with D possibly TRBD1 on 5 matching bases. The germline V gene has CDR1 MNHEY and CDR2 SMNVEV (reference sequence). The CDR3 extends over 11 amino acids. With 5 bases removed from V and 12 bases from J, the gap between germline ends came to 13 bases. CDR3 protein: CASSPGGKTFF. The CDR3 bases are TGTGCCAGCAGTCCTGGGGGGAAGACTTTCTTT.

V and J are TRBV5-5 and TRBJ2-5; TRBD2 matches at 9 bases. The CDR3 covers 17 residues. The trim removed 4 bases at V and 2 bases at J, leaving 12 bases unmatched. CDR1 SGHKS and CDR2 YYEKEE come from the germline V gene (reference sequence). CDR3 protein: CASSPGLLAGFQETQYF. DNA of the CDR3: TGTGCCAGCAGCCCAGGGTTACTAGCGGGTTTTCAAGAGACCCAGTACTTC.

J is TRBJ1-2 and V is TRBV24-1, with D unclear. From germline, CDR1 is KGHDR and CDR2 SFDVKD. The CDR3 runs to 14 residues. The germline V and J ends were trimmed by 2 bases and 7 bases, with 13 bases remaining between them. CDR3 in amino acids: CATSDWVEDGGYTF. CDR3 sequence (DNA): TGTGCCACCAGTGATTGGGTAGAAGACGGTGGCTACACCTTC.

At least ten counts were recorded for this clonotype. The rearrangement links TRBV5-1 to TRBJ2-7; 9 bases are shared with TRBD1. V lost 0 bases to trimming and J lost 2 bases; unmatched junction nucleotides: 0. CDR3 length: 14 amino acids. CDR1 is SGHRS and CDR2 is YFSETQ in the germline V gene. The CDR3 loop reads CASSLGDRAYEQYF. CDR3 bases: TGCGCCAGCAGCTTGGGGGACAGGGCCTACGAGCAGTACTTC. Variable domain in full (rest from reference TRBV5-1 and TRBJ2-7): KAGVTQTPRYLIKTRGQQVTLSCSPISGHRSVSWYQQTPGQGLQFLFEYFSETQRNKGNFPGRFSGRQFSNSRSEMNVSTLELGDSALYLCASSLGDRAYEQYFGPGTRLTVT.

Many counts were recorded for this clonotype. The rearrangement links TRBV20-1 to TRBJ2-7; 8 bases fit TRBD1. The CDR3 runs to 14 residues. Per the germline V gene, CDR1 is DFQATT and CDR2 is SNEGSKA (reference sequence). Unmatched junction bases numbered 6, after V lost 3 bases and J lost 2 bases. The CDR3 sequence is CSARVSGGTYEQYF. CDR3 nucleotide sequence: TGCAGTGCTAGGGTTTCAGGGGGCACCTACGAGCAGTACTTC.

This clonotype has only a few counts. The chain uses TRBV15 and TRBJ2-2; D might be TRBD2 (5 bases). V lost 4 bases and J lost 5, with 11 bases in between. This CDR3 comprises 14 residues. Germline V gives CDR1 LNHNV, CDR2 YYDKDF (reference sequence). The CDR3, as DNA: TGTGCCACCAGCAAACCGGGAAAAACCGGGGAGCTGTTTTTT. Protein product: CATSKPGKTGELFF.

This clonotype occurred a few times. The rearrangement uses TRBV25-1 and TRBJ2-6; D is ambiguous. The germline V gene has CDR1 MGHDK and CDR2 SYGVNS. This CDR3 region has 18 residues. Trimming shortened V by 8 bases and J by 1 base, and 21 bases separated the two germline ends. CDR3 protein: CASWVAEFQFSGANVLTF. CDR3 coding DNA: TGTGCCAGCTGGGTGGCTGAATTCCAGTTTTCTGGGGCCAACGTCCTGACTTTC.

Only a few counts were recorded for this clonotype. The chain combines TRBV20-1 with TRBJ2-7, with D unresolved. With 6 bases removed from V and 3 bases from J, the gap between germline ends came to 21 bases. This CDR3 contains 15 residues. Per germline, CDR1 DFQATT and CDR2 SNEGSKA (reference sequence). CDR3 DNA: TGCAGTGCGGATGGGGTGGGCCACTACCGCTACGAGCAGTACTTC. It codes for CSADGVGHYRYEQYF.

The chain is built from TRBV20-1 and TRBJ2-3; 8 positions match TRBD2. CDR1 and CDR2 from the germline V gene are DFQATT and SNEGSKA (reference sequence). The CDR3 consists of 16 residues. J gave up 0 bases and V 6 bases, and 11 bases lay outside the gene matches. The CDR3 here is CSAPRGGPDSTDTQYF. CDR3 coding DNA: TGCAGTGCACCCCGGGGGGGGCCGGATAGCACAGATACGCAGTATTTT.

This chain connects TRBV20-1 to TRBJ2-3; TRBD1 matches 11 bases. Losses at the gene ends were 5 bases for V and 4 bases for J; bases not matched to a gene: 5. The germline V gene has CDR1 DFQATT and CDR2 SNEGSKA (reference sequence). There are 14 residues in the CDR3. CDR3 nucleotides: TGCAGTGCTTTCCGGACAGGGGGCCCAGATACGCAGTATTTT. It specifies CSAFRTGGPDTQYF.

CDR3 sequence: CASSPRWTDNSPLHF. DNA of the CDR3: TGTGCCAGCAGTCCCCGGTGGACAGATAATTCACCCCTCCACTTT. The J gene is TRBJ1-6, the V gene TRBV12-3 or TRBV12-4; weak D call: TRBD1 (6 bases). V was trimmed by 5 bases and J by 5 bases, leaving 13 bases between them. CDR3 length: 15 residues.

This clonotype was detected only a few times. The genes are TRBV6-2 or TRBV6-3 and TRBJ2-7; tentatively, D is TRBD1 or TRBD2 (5 bases each). Germline-derived CDR1 and CDR2 are MNHEY and SVGEGT. The CDR3 sequence is 13 residues long. Trimming removed 0 bases at V and 7 bases at J, with 10 bases between. The CDR3 DNA sequence: TGTGCCAGCAGTTACTCGAGTTGGGGGGAGCAGTACTTC. Protein: CASSYSSWGEQYF.

For the CDR3, the DNA is TGTGCCAGCAGCCACACCCAGCGGGAGATCGAGTGGGATGAGCAGTTCTTC. Amino acids: CASSHTQREIEWDEQFF. The chain employs TRBV11-1 and TRBJ2-1, with 8 bases lining up with TRBD2. V dropped 5 bases and J dropped 8; count of bases not matched to a gene: 17. CDR1 and CDR2 (germline): SGHAT, FQDESV (reference sequence). This CDR3 region has 17 residues.